Ten or more counts support the clone carrying this T cell receptor beta chain. Antigen: not known. One entry per CDR3 protein, called by TCRdb with MiXCR from the reads. Of about 360,000 distinct CDR3 sequences listed, 15% to 20% are singletons. The data were taken from a study of T cell repertoires in cytomegalovirus infection. Findings and caveats of the study: CMV-specific TCR beta clonotypes restricted by HLA-C dominated the ex vivo response.

Germline V gene data show CDR1 as SNHLY and CDR2 as FYNNEI. The CDR3 totals 14 residues. Trimming shortened V by 0 bases and J by 4 bases, and 9 bases separated the two germline ends. Sequencing was carried out using PBMCs. The receptor was derived from a human donor in good health (CMV status not recorded). Some clones in this sample may be carry-over from other donors' samples. The chain couples TRBV2 to TRBJ1-2; no firm D call. CDR3 DNA sequence: TGTGCCAGCAGTGAAGCCTTAGGCCCCTATGGCTACACCTTC. It yields the protein CASSEALGPYGYTF.